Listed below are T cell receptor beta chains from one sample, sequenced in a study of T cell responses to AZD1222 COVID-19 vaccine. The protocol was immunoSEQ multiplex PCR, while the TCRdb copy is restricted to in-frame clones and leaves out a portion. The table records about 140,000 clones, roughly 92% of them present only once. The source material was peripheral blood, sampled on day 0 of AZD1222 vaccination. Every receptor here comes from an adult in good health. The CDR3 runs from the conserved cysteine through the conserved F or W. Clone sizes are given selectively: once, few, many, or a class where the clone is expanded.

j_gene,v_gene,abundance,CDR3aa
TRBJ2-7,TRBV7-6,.,CASSLGVMGGEQYF
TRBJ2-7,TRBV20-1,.,CSASLGLDELRARQYF
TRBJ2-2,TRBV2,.,CASRKDRSNTGELFF
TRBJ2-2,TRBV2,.,CASSSDRDVSGELFF
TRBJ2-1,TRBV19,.,CASSISRDRTLPSREQFF
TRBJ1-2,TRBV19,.,CASSMGSHYGYTF
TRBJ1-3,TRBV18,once,CASSPMRGTSGNTIYF
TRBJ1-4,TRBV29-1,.,CSVQFGFGEKLFF
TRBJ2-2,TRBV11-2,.,CASSFGSDRGLPGELFF
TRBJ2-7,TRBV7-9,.,CASSLGAYEQYF
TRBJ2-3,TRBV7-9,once,CASSLGSLATDTQYF
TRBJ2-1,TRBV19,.,CASSIVRLAGGRPQFF
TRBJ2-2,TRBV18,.,CASSPRVQPNTGELFF
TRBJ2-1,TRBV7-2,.,CASRRYGGGYNEQFF
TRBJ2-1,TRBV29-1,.,CSAEGRLAYNEQFF
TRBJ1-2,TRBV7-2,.,CASSLGQHSYGYTF
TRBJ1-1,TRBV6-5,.,CASSYSWGGTEAFF
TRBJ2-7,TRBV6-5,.,CASNRDTISYEQYF
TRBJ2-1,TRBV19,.,CASSPRANEQFF
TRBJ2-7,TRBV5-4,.,CASSLVGGGHEQYF
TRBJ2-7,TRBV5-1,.,CASSESLAGFQYEQYF
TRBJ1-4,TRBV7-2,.,CASSQTKGEKLFF
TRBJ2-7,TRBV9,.,CASSVGASGLYEQYF
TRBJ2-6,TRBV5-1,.,CASSLRTERISTPVSGANVLTF
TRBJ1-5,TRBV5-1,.,CASSLLGQGDGQPQHF
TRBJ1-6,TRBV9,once,CASSARSGSNSPLHF
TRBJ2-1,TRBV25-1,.,CASSEYRGQGVDNEQFF
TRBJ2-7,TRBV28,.,CASSFRGLSYEQYF
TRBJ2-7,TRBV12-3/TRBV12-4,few,CASGGQREQYF
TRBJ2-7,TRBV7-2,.,CASSLKGSRLREQYF